These 32 T cell receptor beta chains came from one sample sequenced in a study of regulatory dendritic cells for organ transplantation. The protocol was immunoSEQ multiplex PCR, while the TCRdb copy is restricted to in-frame clones and leaves out a portion. Of roughly 11,000 clones listed, 85% to 90% are singletons. CFSE-labeled sorted T cells met regulatory or mature dendritic cells for 4 to 6 days. These TCRs' antigens remain unknown. The sample comprised naive CD8+ T cells from blood cultured with dendritic cells. Described subset: CD45RA+ naive T cells. The receptors shown here come from a human donor in good health.

The gene calls are TRBV5-4 and TRBJ2-1; D remains ambiguous. Germline V gene data show CDR1 as SGHNT and CDR2 as YYREEE (reference sequence). The CDR3 runs to 12 residues. The V and J ends lost 2 bases and 8 bases respectively, with 8 bases between them. CDR3 sequence: CASSFTADEQFF. Written as DNA, the CDR3 is TGTGCCAGCAGCTTCACTGCGGATGAGCAGTTCTTC.

This clone was counted a single time. The chain is built from TRBV11-1 and TRBJ1-1, with D perhaps matching TRBD1 (5 bases). CDR3 size: 13 residues. Trimming stripped 5 bases from V and 3 bases from J, with 10 bases between. CDR1 is SGHAT and CDR2 is FQDESV in the germline V gene (reference sequence). CDR3 residues: CASSAEQDTEAFF. CDR3 sequence (DNA): TGTGCCAGCAGCGCTGAACAGGACACTGAAGCTTTCTTT.

The genes are TRBV4-1 and TRBJ2-1, with D perhaps TRBD2 (6 bases). The germline V gene has CDR1 MGHRA and CDR2 YSYEKL. V was trimmed by 4 bases and J by 2 bases, leaving 21 bases between them. The CDR3 is 18 residues long. As DNA, the CDR3 is TGCGCCAGCAGCCGGCGAGAAATTGGCGGGGACGCCTACAATGAGCAGTTCTTC. This sequence encodes CASSRREIGGDAYNEQFF.

The chain carries TRBV4-2 and TRBJ2-1; D is uncertain. This CDR3 region has 15 residues. Germline values: CDR1 LGHNA, CDR2 YNFKEQ. With 4 bases removed from V and 8 bases from J, the gap between germline ends came to 18 bases. CDR3 sequence (DNA): TGTGCCAGCAGCCCGGAAGAGACCCCCTCCTATGAGCAGTTCTTC. It encodes CASSPEETPSYEQFF.

This clone was counted once. The V call is TRBV12-2, the J call TRBJ2-3; the table's D call TRBD1 went unverified against the DNA. TRBV12-2 is a pseudogene. CDR3 length equals 20 residues. The CDR3 nucleotides are TGTGCAAGTCGCTTAGAAAGTACCAGGGACAGGGGCAGGGCAGCAGATACGCAGTATTTT. Translated, it gives CASRLESTRDRGRAADTQYF.

The rearrangement joins TRBV4-3 to TRBJ1-2, with unresolved D. There are 15 residues in the CDR3. Germline V gives CDR1 LGHNA, CDR2 YSLEER. Between the trimmed V and J ends, which lost 1 base and 3 bases, there was a span of 12 bases. Here the CDR3 DNA reads TGCGCCAGCAGCCAAGTTTTGGCAGGCCACTATGGCTACACCTTC. Protein sequence: CASSQVLAGHYGYTF.

The chain couples TRBV7-3 to TRBJ2-3; 14 bases are a match to TRBD2. The J segment lost 0 bases and the V segment lost 2 bases, leaving 4 bases of the junction unmatched. Looked up from germline, CDR1 is SGHTA and CDR2 is FQGTGA. The CDR3 is 18 amino acids. The chain's CDR3 is CASSLDGTSGGSTDTQYF. The CDR3 DNA is TGTGCCAGCAGCTTAGATGGGACTAGCGGGGGTAGCACAGATACGCAGTATTTT.

The rearrangement uses TRBV6-1 and TRBJ1-2; D unresolved. Trimming left V 9 bases short and J 1 base short, with 18 bases between. The CDR3 length is 15 residues. From germline, CDR1 is MNHNS and CDR2 SASEGT. CDR3 coding DNA: TGTGCCAGTTTGGATGAGACCGGACGTAACTATGGCTACACCTTC. It translates to CASLDETGRNYGYTF.

This chain links TRBV4-1 with TRBJ2-2; D possibly corresponds to TRBD2 (6 bases). In germline, CDR1 is MGHRA, CDR2 YSYEKL. The V and J ends lost 4 bases and 4 bases respectively, with 13 bases between them. The CDR3 has 15 residues. CDR3 bases: TGCGCCAGCAGCCTCGGGGGAGCGACCACCGGGGAGCTGTTTTTT. This codes for CASSLGGATTGELFF.

The V gene is TRBV2, the J gene TRBJ2-1; D is possibly TRBD2 (6 bases). CDR3 length equals 14 residues. Deletions cut 8 bases from V and 3 bases from J, with 14 bases between. Germline V gives CDR1 SNHLY, CDR2 FYNNEI. CDR3 coding DNA: TGTGCCAGCCGGGGGACGGTTCACTACAATGAGCAGTTCTTC. This sequence encodes CASRGTVHYNEQFF. Complete variable domain (other parts from reference TRBV2 and TRBJ2-1): EPEVTQTPSHQVTQMGQEVILRCVPISNHLYFYWYRQILGQKVEFLVSFYNNEISEKSEIFDDQFSVERPDGSNFTLKIRSTKLEDSAMYFCASRGTVHYNEQFFGPGTRLTVL.

The chain links TRBV13 to TRBJ2-3; TRBD1 aligns across 9 bases. From germline, CDR1 is PRHDT and CDR2 FYEKMQ (reference sequence). Trimming took 5 bases from V and 0 from J; bases not matched to a gene: 6. This CDR3 spans 16 amino acids. The chain's CDR3 is CASSHRTGDSTDTQYF. CDR3 DNA: TGTGCCAGCAGCCATAGGACAGGGGATAGCACAGATACGCAGTATTTT.

The chain combines TRBV9 with TRBJ1-2; D is unclear. Germline V CDR1 and CDR2: SGDLS, YYNGEE. This CDR3 is built from 16 residues. The ends were cut back, 0 bases at V and 2 bases at J, with 14 bases in the middle. In nucleotides, the CDR3 is TGTGCCAGCAGCGTAGATTTGGTTGGGGAAAACTATGGCTACACCTTC. This gives the protein CASSVDLVGENYGYTF.

The gene calls are TRBV27 and TRBJ1-4; D not resolved. The CDR3 has 14 residues. In germline, CDR1 is MNHEY, CDR2 SMNVEV (reference sequence). The germline V and J ends were trimmed by 5 bases and 5 bases, with 12 bases remaining between them. In DNA, the CDR3 is TGTGCCAGCAGTCGTATGAGGAGAAATGAAAAACTGTTTTTT. Translating it yields CASSRMRRNEKLFF.

J is TRBJ2-3 and V is TRBV7-8; D gene ambiguous. V lost 2 bases to trimming and J lost 2 bases, with 8 bases between them. The CDR3 is 14 residues long. Germline V gene sequence: CDR1 SGHVS, CDR2 FQNEAQ. This CDR3 reads CASSLNSLTDTQYF. CDR3 coding DNA: TGTGCCAGCAGCTTAAATTCTCTCACAGATACGCAGTATTTT.

The V call is TRBV6-6, the J call TRBJ2-7; the match to TRBD2 covers 7 bases. This CDR3 comprises 13 residues. V gave up 0 bases and J gave up 6 bases; unmatched junction bases: 2. The V gene's germline CDR1 is MNHNY and CDR2 SVGAGI (reference sequence). The CDR3 here is CASSYSSGGEQYF. CDR3 DNA: TGTGCCAGCAGTTACTCGTCGGGAGGCGAGCAGTACTTC.

The chain links TRBV7-8 to TRBJ1-1; D not resolved. Germline V gene lookup returns CDR1 SGHVS and CDR2 FQNEAQ. The CDR3 has 16 amino acids. Trimming left V 5 bases short and J 3 bases short, with 19 bases between. The CDR3 coding sequence is TGTGCCAGCAGCCAACGAGGGCGGGTTTTGGACACTGAAGCTTTCTTT. This gives the protein CASSQRGRVLDTEAFF.

The J gene is TRBJ2-4, the V gene TRBV7-9; TRBD2 matches at 7 bases. V shed 6 bases, J shed 0 bases, and the junction held 2 bases outside the gene matches. This CDR3 comprises 14 residues. CDR1 SEHNR and CDR2 FQNEAQ come from the germline V gene (reference sequence). The CDR3 region has the DNA TGTGCCAGCAGGGGGACTACAGCCAAAAACATTCAGTACTTC. It yields the protein CASRGTTAKNIQYF.

A word on this clone: The junction departs from germline at one end; a sequencing error may be responsible. The chain combines TRBV7-6 with TRBJ2-5, with 11 bases that match TRBD2. Per germline, CDR1 SGHVS and CDR2 FNYEAQ. This CDR3 region has 14 residues. The CDR3 coding sequence is TGTGCCAGCAGCCTAGCGGGAGGAGGAGAGACCCAGTACTTC. Amino acid sequence: CASSLAGGGETQYF.

The chain carries TRBV27 and TRBJ1-6; no reliable D call. The CDR3 consists of 13 residues. CDR1 and CDR2 from the germline V gene are MNHEY and SMNVEV (reference sequence). The V and J ends lost 5 bases and 6 bases respectively, with 8 bases between them. Written as DNA, the CDR3 is TGTGCCAGCAGTCCGGATCCTAATTCACCCCTCCACTTT. Encoded protein: CASSPDPNSPLHF.

The chain combines TRBV6-5 with TRBJ2-5; no clear D gene. The CDR3 runs 15 residues. Germline CDR1 is MNHEY and CDR2 is SVGAGI. V was shortened by 5 bases and J by 4 bases, with 17 bases between the two germline ends. CDR3 sequence reads: CASSPTPLVLETQYF. CDR3 nucleotide sequence: TGTGCCAGCAGTCCCACGCCTCTCGTATTAGAGACCCAGTACTTC.

This chain links TRBV27 with TRBJ1-1, with TRBD1 matching over 10 bases. With V trimmed by 6 bases and J by 5 bases, 9 bases remained unmatched. Germline V gene data show CDR1 as MNHEY and CDR2 as SMNVEV (reference sequence). This CDR3 has 15 residues. The CDR3 sequence is CASSSGTGALTEAFF. The DNA for the CDR3 is TGTGCCAGCAGCTCCGGGACAGGGGCTCTGACTGAAGCTTTCTTT.

The gene calls are TRBV7-9 and TRBJ2-6, with 8 bases fitting TRBD1. The germline gives CDR1 SEHNR, CDR2 FQNEAQ (reference sequence). V lost 4 bases to trimming and J lost 2 bases; unmatched junction nucleotides: 4. This CDR3 has 16 amino acids. For the CDR3, the DNA is TGTGCCAGCAGCTACCCCAGGGGGCCTGGGGCCAACGTCCTGACTTTC. Amino acids: CASSYPRGPGANVLTF.

This chain joins TRBV4-1 and TRBJ2-1; no firm D call. This CDR3 is 17 amino acids long. Trimming took 0 bases from V and 5 from J, leaving 17 bases between them. CDR1 is MGHRA, CDR2 YSYEKL, per germline. The CDR3 DNA reads TGCGCCAGCAGCCAAGATGTCGAACCATCGCGCGACAATGAGCAGTTCTTC. Residues: CASSQDVEPSRDNEQFF.

With respect to this clone: A read error may produce the germline difference seen at one junction end. The chain uses TRBV5-8 and TRBJ1-1, with 7 bases fitting TRBD1. This CDR3 spans 15 amino acids. Germline-derived CDR1 and CDR2 are SGHTS and YDEGEE. CDR3 in amino acids: CASSQLTGEYTEAFF. DNA of the CDR3: TGCGCCAGCAGCCAACTCACAGGGGAATACACTGAAGCTTTCTTT.

The chain uses TRBV25-1 and TRBJ2-3, with D perhaps TRBD2 (5 bases). V lost 8 bases and J 0 bases, leaving 9 bases between the germline ends. This CDR3 has 13 residues. Germline CDR1 and CDR2: MGHDK and SYGVNS. The CDR3 is CASLPGSTDTQYF. Here the CDR3 DNA reads TGTGCCAGCCTGCCGGGAAGCACAGATACGCAGTATTTT.

This chain links TRBV5-1 with TRBJ2-7; 7 bases match TRBD1. There are 15 residues in the CDR3. The trim removed 4 bases at V and 3 bases at J, leaving 10 bases unmatched. CDR1 and CDR2 (germline): SGHRS, YFSETQ. CDR3 DNA sequence: TGCGCCAGCAGCGTAACCCCCGGGACAGTCTACGAGCAGTACTTC. Protein sequence: CASSVTPGTVYEQYF.

The CDR3 DNA reads as TGTGCCAGCAGCGTGGGAGGAGCCAATGAGCAGTTCTTC. This encodes CASSVGGANEQFF. The chain is built from TRBV9 and TRBJ2-1; D may be TRBD2 (6 bases). The germline V gene encodes CDR1 SGDLS and CDR2 YYNGEE. There are 13 residues in the CDR3. V dropped 2 bases and J dropped 6 bases, with 9 bases sitting between them.

The V call is TRBV2, the J call TRBJ1-1, with TRBD1 as a possible D gene (6 bases). The CDR3 is 13 amino acids. Looked up from germline, CDR1 is SNHLY and CDR2 is FYNNEI. The V gene lost 5 bases and the J gene lost 5 bases, with 12 bases spanning the gap. The CDR3 is CASSTGANTEAFF. The CDR3 DNA is TGTGCCAGCAGTACGGGGGCGAATACTGAAGCTTTCTTT. Combining the CDR3 with reference TRBV2 and TRBJ1-1 gives the whole variable domain EPEVTQTPSHQVTQMGQEVILRCVPISNHLYFYWYRQILGQKVEFLVSFYNNEISEKSEIFDDQFSVERPDGSNFTLKIRSTKLEDSAMYFCASSTGANTEAFFGQGTRLTVV.

Here the CDR3 reads CASSDREDTQYF. CDR3 bases: TGTGCCAGCAGCGACCGGGAAGATACGCAGTATTTT. The chain uses TRBV7-3 and TRBJ2-3, with D maybe TRBD2 (5 bases). Trimming stripped 5 bases from V and 5 bases from J, with 8 bases between. CDR1 SGHTA and CDR2 FQGTGA come from the germline V gene. CDR3 length equals 12 residues.

The rearrangement uses TRBV7-2 and TRBJ1-2; D is perhaps TRBD1 (5 bases). The V gene lost 3 bases and the J gene lost 4 bases, with 18 bases spanning the gap. Germline CDR1 SGHTA, CDR2 FQGNSA. This CDR3 region has 16 residues. As DNA, the CDR3 is TGTGCCAGCAGCTTTCGGGACTCCTCCCTGGGCTATGGCTACACCTTC. Residues: CASSFRDSSLGYGYTF.

The chain has TRBV11-2 and TRBJ2-5, with 8 positions matching TRBD2. Germline V gene sequence: CDR1 SGHAT, CDR2 FQNNGV. The CDR3 is 16 amino acids. The ends lost 5 bases at V and 5 bases at J; junction bases unmatched: 13. The DNA of the CDR3 is TGTGCCAGCAGCGCGTCCGGGACTAGATTAACGGAGACCCAGTACTTC. Translating gives CASSASGTRLTETQYF.

This chain connects TRBV19 to TRBJ2-7; a possible D gene is TRBD2 (7 bases). This CDR3 has 14 amino acids. From germline, CDR1 is LNHDA and CDR2 SQIVND (reference sequence). V was pared by 5 bases and J by 7 bases, with 18 bases between. CDR3 in DNA: TGTGCCAGTAGTTCGCGACAGGACGGGGGGGAGCAGTACTTC. This codes for CASSSRQDGGEQYF.